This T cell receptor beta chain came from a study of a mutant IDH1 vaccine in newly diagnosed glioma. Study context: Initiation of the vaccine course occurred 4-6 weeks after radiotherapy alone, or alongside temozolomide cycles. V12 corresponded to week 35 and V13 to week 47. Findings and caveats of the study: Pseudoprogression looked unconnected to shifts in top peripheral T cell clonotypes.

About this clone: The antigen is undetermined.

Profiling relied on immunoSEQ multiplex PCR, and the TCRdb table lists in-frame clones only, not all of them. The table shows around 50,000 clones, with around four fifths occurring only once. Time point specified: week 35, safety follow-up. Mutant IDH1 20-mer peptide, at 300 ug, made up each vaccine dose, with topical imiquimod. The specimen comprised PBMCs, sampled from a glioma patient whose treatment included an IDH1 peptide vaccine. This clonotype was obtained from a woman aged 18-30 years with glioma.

The CDR3 region has the DNA TGTGCCTGGAGTGCGACGGGAGTCCGCGAGCAGTACTTC. Translated, it gives CAWSATGVREQYF. V is TRBV30 and J is TRBJ2-7; D is perhaps TRBD2 (6 bases). Trimming pared 1 base from V and 6 bases from J, leaving 13 bases between. This CDR3 has 13 amino acids. Germline V gives CDR1 GTSNPN, CDR2 SVGIG (reference sequence).